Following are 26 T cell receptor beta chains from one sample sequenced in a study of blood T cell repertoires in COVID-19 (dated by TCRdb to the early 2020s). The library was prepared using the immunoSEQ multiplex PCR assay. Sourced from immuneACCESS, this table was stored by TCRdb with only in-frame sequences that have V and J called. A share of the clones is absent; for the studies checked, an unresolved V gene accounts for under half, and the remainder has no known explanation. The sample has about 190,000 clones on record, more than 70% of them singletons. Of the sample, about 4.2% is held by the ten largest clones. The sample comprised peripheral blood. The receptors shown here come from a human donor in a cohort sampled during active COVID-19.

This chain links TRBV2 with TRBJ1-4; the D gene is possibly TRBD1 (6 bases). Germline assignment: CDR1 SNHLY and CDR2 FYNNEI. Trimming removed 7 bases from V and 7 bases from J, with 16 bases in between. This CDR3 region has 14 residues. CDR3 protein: CASNTQGGSEKLFF. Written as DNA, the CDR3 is TGTGCCAGCAACACACAGGGAGGGAGTGAAAAACTGTTTTTT.

The CDR3 DNA follows: TGTGCCAGCAGCTTAGCCGGGTTTACCGGAAACACCATATATTTT. This translates into CASSLAGFTGNTIYF. V is TRBV7-2 and J is TRBJ1-3; D remains ambiguous. CDR1 and CDR2 (germline): SGHTA, FQGNSA. V was shortened by 0 bases and J by 4 bases, with 10 bases between the two germline ends. The CDR3 sequence is 15 residues long. Based on the CDR3 plus reference TRBV7-2 and TRBJ1-3, the full variable domain is GAGVSQSPSNKVTEKGKDVELRCDPISGHTALYWYRQSLGQGLEFLIYFQGNSAPDKSGLPSDRFSAERTGGSVSTLTIQRTQQEDSAVYLCASSLAGFTGNTIYFGEGSWLTVV.

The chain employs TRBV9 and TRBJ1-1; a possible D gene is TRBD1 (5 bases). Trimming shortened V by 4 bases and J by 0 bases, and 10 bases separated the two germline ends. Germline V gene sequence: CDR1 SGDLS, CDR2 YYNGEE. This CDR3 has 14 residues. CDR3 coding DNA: TGTGCCAGCAGCCCGGACACCGTGAACACTGAAGCTTTCTTT. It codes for CASSPDTVNTEAFF.

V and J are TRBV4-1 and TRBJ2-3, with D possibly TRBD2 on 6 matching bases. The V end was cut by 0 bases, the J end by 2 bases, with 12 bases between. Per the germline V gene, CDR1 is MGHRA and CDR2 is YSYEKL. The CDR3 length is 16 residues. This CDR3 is CASSQDGGGYTDTQYF. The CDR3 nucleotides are TGCGCCAGCAGCCAAGATGGGGGAGGATACACAGATACGCAGTATTTT.

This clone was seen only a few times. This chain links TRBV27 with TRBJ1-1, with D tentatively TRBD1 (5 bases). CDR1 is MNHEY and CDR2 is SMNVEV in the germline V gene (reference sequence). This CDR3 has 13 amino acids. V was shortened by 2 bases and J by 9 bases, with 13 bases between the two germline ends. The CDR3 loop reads CASSLELGHQAFF. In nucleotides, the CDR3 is TGTGCCAGCAGTTTAGAATTGGGGCATCAAGCTTTCTTT.

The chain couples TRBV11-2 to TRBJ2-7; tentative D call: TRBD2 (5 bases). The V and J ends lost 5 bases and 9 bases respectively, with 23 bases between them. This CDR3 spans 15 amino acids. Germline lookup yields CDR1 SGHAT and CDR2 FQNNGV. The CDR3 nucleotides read TGTGCCAGCAGCAAAAGAGTGGGCGGGTCGGGCCCGCAGTACTTC. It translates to CASSKRVGGSGPQYF.

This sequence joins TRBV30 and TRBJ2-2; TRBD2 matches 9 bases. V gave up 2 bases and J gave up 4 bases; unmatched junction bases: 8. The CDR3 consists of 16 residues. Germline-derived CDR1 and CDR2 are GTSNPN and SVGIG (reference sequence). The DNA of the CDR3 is TGTGCCTGGAGTCCCCTAGCGGGGTGGGGCACCGGGGAGCTGTTTTTT. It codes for CAWSPLAGWGTGELFF.

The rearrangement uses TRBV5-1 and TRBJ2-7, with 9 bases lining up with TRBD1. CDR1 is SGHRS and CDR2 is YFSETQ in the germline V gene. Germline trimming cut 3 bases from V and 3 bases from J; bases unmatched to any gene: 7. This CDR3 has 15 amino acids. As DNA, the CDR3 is TGCGCCAGCAGCTGGGGACAGGGTTCCGGCTACGAGCAGTACTTC. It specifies CASSWGQGSGYEQYF.

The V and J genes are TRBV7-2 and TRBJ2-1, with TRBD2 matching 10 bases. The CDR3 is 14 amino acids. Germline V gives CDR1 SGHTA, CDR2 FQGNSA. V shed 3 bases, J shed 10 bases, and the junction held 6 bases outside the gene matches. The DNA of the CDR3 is TGTGCCAGCAGCTTTTCTAGCGGGAGAGTCGAGCAGTTCTTC. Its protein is CASSFSSGRVEQFF.

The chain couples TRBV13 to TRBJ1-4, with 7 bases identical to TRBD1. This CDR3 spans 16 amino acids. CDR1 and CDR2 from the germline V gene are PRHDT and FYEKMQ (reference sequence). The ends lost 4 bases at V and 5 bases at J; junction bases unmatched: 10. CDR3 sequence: CASSSQVRDRNEKLFF. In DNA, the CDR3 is TGTGCCAGCAGCTCCCAAGTCCGGGACAGAAATGAAAAACTGTTTTTT. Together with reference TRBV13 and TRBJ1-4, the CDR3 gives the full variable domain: AAGVIQSPRHLIKEKRETATLKCYPIPRHDTVYWYQQGPGQDPQFLISFYEKMQSDKGSIPDRFSAQQFSDYHSELNMSSLELGDSALYFCASSSQVRDRNEKLFFGSGTQLSVL.

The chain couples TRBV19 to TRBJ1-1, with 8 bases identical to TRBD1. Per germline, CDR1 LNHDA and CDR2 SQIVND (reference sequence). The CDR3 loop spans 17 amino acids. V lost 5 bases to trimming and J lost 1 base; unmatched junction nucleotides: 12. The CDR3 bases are TGTGCCAGTAGTCTATCCTATGGACAGGGTACGAACACTGAAGCTTTCTTT. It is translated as CASSLSYGQGTNTEAFF.

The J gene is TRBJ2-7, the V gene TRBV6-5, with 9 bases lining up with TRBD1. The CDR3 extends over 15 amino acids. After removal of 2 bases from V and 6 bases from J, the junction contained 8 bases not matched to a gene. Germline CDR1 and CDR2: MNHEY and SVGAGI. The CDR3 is CASSYATGTGFEQYF. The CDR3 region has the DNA TGTGCCAGCAGTTACGCAACCGGGACAGGGTTCGAGCAGTACTTC.

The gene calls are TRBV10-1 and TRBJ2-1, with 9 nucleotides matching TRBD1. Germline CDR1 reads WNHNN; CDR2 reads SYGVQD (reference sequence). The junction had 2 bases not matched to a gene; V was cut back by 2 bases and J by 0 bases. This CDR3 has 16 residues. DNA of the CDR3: TGCGCCAGCAGTGAGGGGGGACAGGGCTCCTACAATGAGCAGTTCTTC. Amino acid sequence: CASSEGGQGSYNEQFF.

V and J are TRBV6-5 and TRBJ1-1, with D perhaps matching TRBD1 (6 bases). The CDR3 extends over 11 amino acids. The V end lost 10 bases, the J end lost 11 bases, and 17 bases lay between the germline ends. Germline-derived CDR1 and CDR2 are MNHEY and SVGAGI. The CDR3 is CATSGVRGAFF. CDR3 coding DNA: TGTGCCACCTCAGGGGTTAGGGGTGCTTTCTTT.

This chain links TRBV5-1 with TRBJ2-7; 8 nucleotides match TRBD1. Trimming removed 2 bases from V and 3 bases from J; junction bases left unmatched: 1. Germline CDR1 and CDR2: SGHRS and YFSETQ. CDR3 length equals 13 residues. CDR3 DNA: TGCGCCAGCAGCTTAACAGGGGGCTACGAGCAGTACTTC. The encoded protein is CASSLTGGYEQYF.

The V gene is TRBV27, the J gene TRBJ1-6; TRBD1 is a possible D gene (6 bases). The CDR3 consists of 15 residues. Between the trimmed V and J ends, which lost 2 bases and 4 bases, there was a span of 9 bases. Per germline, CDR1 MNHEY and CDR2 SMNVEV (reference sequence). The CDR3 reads CASSLGRGYNSPLHF. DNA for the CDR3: TGTGCCAGCAGTTTAGGCAGGGGTTATAATTCACCCCTCCACTTT.

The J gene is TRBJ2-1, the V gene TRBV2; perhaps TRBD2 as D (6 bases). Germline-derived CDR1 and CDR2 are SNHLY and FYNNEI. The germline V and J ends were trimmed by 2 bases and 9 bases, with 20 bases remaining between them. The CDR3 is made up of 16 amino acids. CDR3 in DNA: TGTGCCAGCAGTGAAAGGGGTAGCGGATCGGGAAGTGAGCAGTTCTTC. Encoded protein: CASSERGSGSGSEQFF. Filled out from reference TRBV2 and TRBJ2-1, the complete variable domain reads EPEVTQTPSHQVTQMGQEVILRCVPISNHLYFYWYRQILGQKVEFLVSFYNNEISEKSEIFDDQFSVERPDGSNFTLKIRSTKLEDSAMYFCASSERGSGSGSEQFFGPGTRLTVL.

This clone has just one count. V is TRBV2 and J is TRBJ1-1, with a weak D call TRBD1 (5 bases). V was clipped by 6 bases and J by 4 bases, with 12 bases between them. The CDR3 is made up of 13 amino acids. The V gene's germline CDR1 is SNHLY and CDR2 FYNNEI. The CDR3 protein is CASRGSGGTEAFF. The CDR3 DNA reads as TGTGCCAGCAGGGGAAGCGGGGGCACTGAAGCTTTCTTT.

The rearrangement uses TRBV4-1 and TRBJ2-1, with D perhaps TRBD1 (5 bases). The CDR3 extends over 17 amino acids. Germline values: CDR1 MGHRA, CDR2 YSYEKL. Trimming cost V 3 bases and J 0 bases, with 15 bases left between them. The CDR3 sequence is CASSQRPGSTSYNEQFF. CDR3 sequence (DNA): TGCGCCAGCAGCCAGCGCCCAGGGTCGACCTCCTACAATGAGCAGTTCTTC.

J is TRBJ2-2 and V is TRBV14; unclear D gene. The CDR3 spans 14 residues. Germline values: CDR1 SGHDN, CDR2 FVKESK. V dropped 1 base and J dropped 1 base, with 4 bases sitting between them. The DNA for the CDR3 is TGTGCCAGCAGCCAAGGACTGAACACCGGGGAGCTGTTTTTT. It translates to CASSQGLNTGELFF.

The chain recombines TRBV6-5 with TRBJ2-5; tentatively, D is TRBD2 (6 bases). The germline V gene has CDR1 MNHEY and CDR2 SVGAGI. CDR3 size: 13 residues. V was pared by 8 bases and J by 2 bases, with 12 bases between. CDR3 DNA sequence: TGTGCCAGCGGGGGGTCCCTGCAAGAGACCCAGTACTTC. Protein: CASGGSLQETQYF.

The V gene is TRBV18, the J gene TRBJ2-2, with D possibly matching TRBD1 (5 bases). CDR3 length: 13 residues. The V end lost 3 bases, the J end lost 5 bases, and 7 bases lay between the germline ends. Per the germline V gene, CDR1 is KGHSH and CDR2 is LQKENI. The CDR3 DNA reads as TGTGCCAGCTCACCCAGGGATACCGGGGAGCTGTTTTTT. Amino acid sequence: CASSPRDTGELFF.

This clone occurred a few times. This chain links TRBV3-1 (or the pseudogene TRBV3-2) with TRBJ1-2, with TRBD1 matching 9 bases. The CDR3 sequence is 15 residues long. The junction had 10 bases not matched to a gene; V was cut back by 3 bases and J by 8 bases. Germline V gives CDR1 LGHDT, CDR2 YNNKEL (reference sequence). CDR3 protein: CASSHGTGGAYGYTF. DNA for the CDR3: TGTGCCAGCAGCCATGGAACAGGGGGCGCATACGGCTACACCTTC.

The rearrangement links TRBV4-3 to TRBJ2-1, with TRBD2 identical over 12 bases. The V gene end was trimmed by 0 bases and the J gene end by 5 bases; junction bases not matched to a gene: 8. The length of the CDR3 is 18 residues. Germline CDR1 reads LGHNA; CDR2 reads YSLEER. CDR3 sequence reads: CASSQDGTSGRSHNEQFF. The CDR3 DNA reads TGCGCCAGCAGCCAAGATGGCACTAGCGGGAGGTCACACAATGAGCAGTTCTTC.

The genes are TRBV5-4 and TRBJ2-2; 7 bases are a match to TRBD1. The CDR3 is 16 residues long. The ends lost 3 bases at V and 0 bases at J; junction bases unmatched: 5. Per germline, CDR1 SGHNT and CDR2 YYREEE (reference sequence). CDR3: CASSSDRKTNTGELFF. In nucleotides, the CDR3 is TGTGCCAGCAGCTCGGACAGGAAAACGAACACCGGGGAGCTGTTTTTT.

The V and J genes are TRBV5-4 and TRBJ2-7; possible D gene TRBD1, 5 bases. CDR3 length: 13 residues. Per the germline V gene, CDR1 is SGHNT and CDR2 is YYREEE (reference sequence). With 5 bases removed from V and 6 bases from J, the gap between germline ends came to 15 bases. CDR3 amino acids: CASRETDGFEQYF. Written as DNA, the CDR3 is TGTGCCAGCAGAGAGACAGATGGGTTCGAGCAGTACTTC.